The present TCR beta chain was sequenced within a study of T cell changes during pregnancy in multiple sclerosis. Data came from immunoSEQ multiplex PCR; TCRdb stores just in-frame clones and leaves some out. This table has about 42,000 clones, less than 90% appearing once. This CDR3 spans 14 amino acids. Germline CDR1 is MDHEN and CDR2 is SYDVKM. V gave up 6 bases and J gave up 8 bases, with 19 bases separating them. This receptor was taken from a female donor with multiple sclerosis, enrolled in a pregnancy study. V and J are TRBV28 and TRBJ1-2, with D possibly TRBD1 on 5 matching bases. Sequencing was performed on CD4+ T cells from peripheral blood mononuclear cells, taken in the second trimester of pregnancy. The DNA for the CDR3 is TGTGCCAGCAGCACACCGGGGGGTTCGTACGGCTACACCTTC. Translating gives CASSTPGGSYGYTF.